Following are 7 T cell receptor beta chains from one sample sequenced in a study of patients and donors after allogeneic stem cell transplantation. A single record per CDR3 protein comes from TCRdb applying MiXCR to the RT-PCR reads. The table records approximately 200,000 distinct CDR3 sequences, around two fifths of them present only once. Sequencing used blood, either unsorted or a sorted T cell fraction (not recorded which). These receptors were obtained from a human donor who was either an allogeneic HSCT recipient or a stem cell or donor lymphocyte infusion donor (not recorded which). It is not recorded whose cells these are; they may come from a transplant donor.

The genes are TRBV28 and TRBJ1-4; TRBD1 agrees at 9 bases. CDR1 MDHEN and CDR2 SYDVKM come from the germline V gene. V shed 3 bases and J 8 bases; nucleotides not matched to a gene: 10. The CDR3 length is 16 residues. CDR3 sequence reads: CASSLPPGTGLEKLFF. CDR3 bases: TGTGCCAGCAGTTTGCCGCCCGGGACAGGGTTAGAAAAACTGTTTTTT. The variable domain in full, completed from reference TRBV28 and TRBJ1-4, reads DVKVTQSSRYLVKRTGEKVFLECVQDMDHENMFWYRQDPGLGLRLIYFSYDVKMKEKGDIPEGYSVSREKKERFSLILESASTNQTSMYLCASSLPPGTGLEKLFFGSGTQLSVL.

The gene calls are TRBV4-3 and TRBJ2-3; TRBD2 might be the D (6 bases). The CDR3 is made up of 16 amino acids. Between the trimmed V and J ends, which lost 3 bases and 2 bases, there was a span of 15 bases. The germline V gene encodes CDR1 LGHNA and CDR2 YSLEER. The CDR3 region has the DNA TGCGCCAGCAGCCAGGACCACGGACTACCCACAGATACGCAGTATTTT. This codes for CASSQDHGLPTDTQYF.

In the case of this clonotype: An end of the junction does not agree with germline; a read error may underlie this. The chain recombines TRBV7-2 with TRBJ1-4; D call uncertain. The germline CDR1 and CDR2 sequences are SGHTA and FQGNSA. The CDR3 totals 12 residues. This chain's CDR3 is CASSRAGENLFF. The CDR3 DNA sequence: TGTGCCAGCAGCCGGGCCGGGGAAAACCTGTTTTTT.

This chain connects TRBV4-2 to TRBJ1-2; D not certain. Germline CDR1 reads LGHNA; CDR2 reads YNFKEQ. CDR3 size: 14 residues. Trimming left V 0 bases short and J 8 bases short, with 13 bases between. DNA for the CDR3: TGTGCCAGCAGCCAAGATGAGCTAGAGGGAGGCTACACCTTC. It encodes CASSQDELEGGYTF.

The chain links TRBV6-2 or TRBV6-3 to TRBJ1-1; D perhaps matches TRBD1 (6 bases). V was clipped by 5 bases and J by 4 bases, with 17 bases between them. The CDR3 is 15 amino acids. Germline loops: CDR1 MNHEY, CDR2 SVGEGT. This CDR3 reads CASSPVGGPATEAFF. The CDR3 DNA follows: TGTGCCAGCAGTCCGGTAGGGGGGCCGGCCACTGAAGCTTTCTTT.

This chain links TRBV29-1 with TRBJ1-2; D uncertain. The CDR3 is made up of 11 amino acids. V lost 8 bases and J lost 3, with 10 bases in between. Germline V gene data show CDR1 as SQVTM and CDR2 as ANQGSEA. The CDR3 coding sequence is TGCAGCACCGAGGCGGACTATGGCTACACCTTC. It yields the protein CSTEADYGYTF.

J is TRBJ1-2 and V is TRBV4-1; no clear D. The germline V gene has CDR1 MGHRA and CDR2 YSYEKL. The CDR3 runs 15 residues. Deletions cut 1 base from V and 4 bases from J, with 13 bases between. The CDR3 region is CASSQAHDISYGYTF. The CDR3 DNA sequence: TGCGCCAGCAGCCAAGCCCACGATATATCCTATGGCTACACCTTC.